One and the same sample provided the 24 T cell receptor beta chains below, sequenced in a study of blood T cell repertoires in COVID-19. The protocol was immunoSEQ multiplex PCR, while the TCRdb copy is restricted to in-frame clones and leaves out a portion. The profile shows more than 110,000 clones, 60% to 85% of them singletons. The sequenced sample consisted of peripheral blood. These receptors all come from a woman at least 80 years old with active or convalescent COVID-19.

This clone appeared once. V is TRBV19 and J is TRBJ2-1; tentatively, D is TRBD2 (5 bases). Germline assignment: CDR1 LNHDA and CDR2 SQIVND (reference sequence). The CDR3 is made up of 15 amino acids. Trimming took 10 bases from V and 7 from J, leaving 23 bases between them. The CDR3 coding sequence is TGTGCCACCCATCCCGGAGGCGGATTTGGGAATGAGCAGTTCTTC. This encodes CATHPGGGFGNEQFF.

The sample holds a few counts of this clone. The J gene is TRBJ1-5, the V gene TRBV28, with D maybe TRBD1 (6 bases). This CDR3 is 13 amino acids long. Trimming stripped 8 bases from V and 5 bases from J, with 13 bases between. Germline-derived CDR1 and CDR2 are MDHEN and SYDVKM. The CDR3 DNA sequence: TGTGCCAGCCACCGAGCAGGGGATCAGCCCCAGCATTTT. Protein sequence: CASHRAGDQPQHF.

The chain links TRBV12-3 or TRBV12-4 to TRBJ1-2; TRBD1 might be the D (6 bases). The CDR3 runs to 13 residues. Trimming left V 3 bases short and J 8 bases short, with 13 bases between. CDR3 coding DNA: TGTGCCAGCAGTTTGCAGGGGCGGAGGGGCTACACCTTC. Translated, it gives CASSLQGRRGYTF.

For this clone: Sequence at one end of the junction differs from germline and may be a read error. V gene TRBV6-6 combines with J gene TRBJ2-7, with D perhaps TRBD1 (5 bases). The CDR3 has 12 residues. CDR1 is MNHNY and CDR2 is SVGAGI in the germline V gene (reference sequence). CDR3 in DNA: TGTGCCAGCAGTCAAACTGGCAGGGATTTCCTTTTC. It encodes CASSQTGRDFLF.

The chain uses TRBV4-2 and TRBJ1-1, with no clear D. Trimming shortened V by 2 bases and J by 1 base, and 14 bases separated the two germline ends. The CDR3 contains 16 residues. Germline V gene lookup returns CDR1 LGHNA and CDR2 YNFKEQ. The CDR3 is CASSQRLTGKNTEAFF. CDR3 coding DNA: TGTGCCAGCAGCCAACGCCTCACGGGAAAGAACACTGAAGCTTTCTTT.

This chain's CDR3 is CASRDRGNYGYTF. In DNA, the CDR3 is TGTGCCAGCAGAGACAGGGGGAACTATGGCTACACCTTC. V gene TRBV6-5 combines with J gene TRBJ1-2; 9 bases are shared with TRBD1. The CDR3 extends over 13 amino acids. Germline V gives CDR1 MNHEY, CDR2 SVGAGI. The junction had 1 base not matched to a gene; V was cut back by 6 bases and J by 2 bases.

This clone was counted a few times. The gene calls are TRBV7-3 and TRBJ1-1; D is perhaps TRBD1 (5 bases). Germline-derived CDR1 and CDR2 are SGHTA and FQGTGA. V lost 5 bases and J 3 bases, leaving 16 bases between the germline ends. CDR3 size: 15 residues. CDR3 amino acids: CASSAQPGGDTEAFF. In DNA, the CDR3 is TGTGCCAGCAGCGCCCAACCCGGGGGGGACACTGAAGCTTTCTTT.

The chain employs TRBV30 and TRBJ1-2; 12 bases align to TRBD1. The CDR3 has 13 residues. The V and J ends lost 5 bases and 7 bases, in that order; junction bases with no gene match: 5. The V gene's germline CDR1 is GTSNPN and CDR2 SVGIG (reference sequence). CDR3 in amino acids: CAWRDRGQVGYTF. CDR3 nucleotide sequence: TGTGCCTGGCGGGACAGGGGGCAGGTTGGCTACACCTTC. The full variable domain, with the rest looked up from reference TRBV30 and TRBJ1-2, is SQTIHQWPATLVQPVGSPLSLECTVEGTSNPNLYWYRQAAGRGLQLLFYSVGIGQISSEVPQNLSASRPQDRQFILSSKKLLLSDSGFYLCAWRDRGQVGYTFGSGTRLTVV.

A few counts support this clone. DNA for the CDR3: TGTGCCAGTAAACGACACAGCACCCTGAACACTGAAGCTTTCTTT. It codes for CASKRHSTLNTEAFF. This rearrangement joins TRBV19 to TRBJ1-1; D gene uncertain. The germline CDR1 and CDR2 sequences are LNHDA and SQIVND (reference sequence). This CDR3 is built from 15 residues. V was cut by 7 bases and J by 0 bases, with 15 bases left in between.

This clone was observed a few times. The V gene is TRBV6-5, the J gene TRBJ2-7; possible D gene TRBD1, 5 bases. Trimming cost V 7 bases and J 0 bases, with 10 bases left between them. The CDR3 has 13 amino acids. Germline loops: CDR1 MNHEY, CDR2 SVGAGI. The CDR3 reads CASIVDSSYEQYF. In DNA form, the CDR3 reads TGTGCCAGCATTGTCGACAGCTCCTACGAGCAGTACTTC.

The chain is built from TRBV5-6 and TRBJ2-7; maybe TRBD1 (6 bases). V was clipped by 0 bases and J by 3 bases, with 10 bases between them. Germline V gene data show CDR1 as SGHDT and CDR2 as YYEEEE. The CDR3 covers 14 residues. CDR3 bases: TGTGCCAGCAGCTTGGTAGGGGGAATCTACGAGCAGTACTTC. Translation gives CASSLVGGIYEQYF.

The chain links TRBV18 to TRBJ2-1; D unresolved. The CDR3 contains 13 residues. V was trimmed by 4 bases and J by 4 bases, leaving 8 bases between them. The germline V gene encodes CDR1 KGHSH and CDR2 LQKENI. CDR3 residues: CASSLASYNEQFF. The CDR3 DNA sequence: TGTGCCAGCTCACTGGCTTCATACAATGAGCAGTTCTTC.

The chain carries TRBV5-6 and TRBJ1-6; D unclear. The germline gives CDR1 SGHDT, CDR2 YYEEEE. The V and J ends lost 2 bases and 0 bases respectively, with 9 bases between them. This CDR3 spans 16 amino acids. CDR3 DNA: TGTGCCAGCAGCTTCCTTGGCAGCTCCTATAATTCACCCCTCCACTTT. It codes for CASSFLGSSYNSPLHF. Full variable domain (rest looked up from reference TRBV5-6 and TRBJ1-6): DAGVTQSPTHLIKTRGQQVTLRCSPKSGHDTVSWYQQALGQGPQFIFQYYEEEERQRGNFPDRFSGHQFPNYSSELNVNALLLGDSALYLCASSFLGSSYNSPLHFGNGTRLTVT.

The rearrangement uses TRBV29-1 and TRBJ1-6; 12 nucleotides match TRBD1. Germline assignment: CDR1 SQVTM and CDR2 ANQGSEA. The trim removed 7 bases at V and 7 bases at J, leaving 8 bases unmatched. There are 15 residues in the CDR3. The CDR3 loop is CSARYGTGGNSPLHF. In DNA, the CDR3 is TGCAGCGCTAGATACGGGACAGGGGGCAATTCACCCCTCCACTTT.

V gene TRBV9 combines with J gene TRBJ2-5; D possibly corresponds to TRBD1 (5 bases). There are 15 residues in the CDR3. Trimming shortened V by 3 bases and J by 4 bases, and 16 bases separated the two germline ends. Looked up from germline, CDR1 is SGDLS and CDR2 is YYNGEE. This chain's CDR3 is CASSAGNRPPETQYF. In DNA, the CDR3 is TGTGCCAGCAGCGCAGGCAACAGGCCCCCAGAGACCCAGTACTTC.

This clone has more than one count but fewer than ten. The chain employs TRBV30 and TRBJ1-3; no clear D. The CDR3 has 13 amino acids. In germline, CDR1 is GTSNPN, CDR2 SVGIG (reference sequence). V was clipped by 2 bases and J by 2 bases, with 7 bases between them. CDR3 residues: CAWSSGPGNTIYF. DNA for the CDR3: TGTGCCTGGAGTAGTGGGCCTGGAAACACCATATATTTT.

This clone occurred a few times. This chain links TRBV27 with TRBJ2-2; D perhaps matches TRBD1 (6 bases). Deletions cut 4 bases from V and 3 bases from J, with 12 bases between. Germline V gives CDR1 MNHEY, CDR2 SMNVEV (reference sequence). This CDR3 has 15 residues. DNA for the CDR3: TGTGCCAGCAGTTACAGGCAGGGGTACACCGGGGAGCTGTTTTTT. It yields the protein CASSYRQGYTGELFF.

The rearrangement links TRBV9 to TRBJ2-2; D gene uncertain. Trimming removed 4 bases from V and 6 bases from J, with 10 bases in between. Germline CDR1 and CDR2: SGDLS and YYNGEE. This CDR3 spans 13 amino acids. Here the CDR3 reads CASSQTRAGELFF. The DNA of the CDR3 is TGTGCCAGCAGCCAAACTCGTGCCGGGGAGCTGTTTTTT.

The rearrangement links TRBV19 to TRBJ1-2; perhaps TRBD1 as D (6 bases). This CDR3 contains 16 residues. The germline V gene has CDR1 LNHDA and CDR2 SQIVND (reference sequence). V lost 2 bases to trimming and J lost 0 bases, with 13 bases between them. The CDR3, as DNA: TGTGCCAGTAGTATACTCGGACAGCCAGCTAACTATGGCTACACCTTC. It yields the protein CASSILGQPANYGYTF.

This clone was counted a few times. The chain is built from TRBV28 and TRBJ1-2; weak D call: TRBD1 (5 bases). V was shortened by 2 bases and J by 5 bases, with 6 bases between the two germline ends. Germline V lookup: CDR1 MDHEN, CDR2 SYDVKM. The CDR3 covers 12 residues. CDR3 region: CASSLQGYGYTF. As DNA, the CDR3 is TGTGCCAGCAGTTTACAGGGTTATGGCTACACCTTC.

The chain joins TRBV18 to TRBJ2-7; 11 bases align to TRBD1. There are 14 residues in the CDR3. The J segment lost 3 bases and the V segment lost 8 bases, leaving 6 bases of the junction unmatched. CDR1 and CDR2 from the germline V gene are KGHSH and LQKENI. The CDR3 coding sequence is TGTGCCAGCCAGCAGGACAGGGGGCTCTACGAGCAGTACTTC. This codes for CASQQDRGLYEQYF. The full variable domain, with the rest looked up from reference TRBV18 and TRBJ2-7, is NAGVMQNPRHLVRRRGQEARLRCSPMKGHSHVYWYRQLPEEGLKFMVYLQKENIIDESGMPKERFSAEFPKEGPSILRIQQVVRGDSAAYFCASQQDRGLYEQYFGPGTRLTVT.

V is TRBV7-3 and J is TRBJ1-6; no definite D call. The length of the CDR3 is 14 residues. Germline-derived CDR1 and CDR2 are SGHTA and FQGTGA. With 1 base removed from V and 3 bases from J, the gap between germline ends came to 4 bases. CDR3 in amino acids: CASSLSSYNSPLHF. The DNA for the CDR3 is TGTGCCAGCAGCTTAAGCAGCTATAATTCACCCCTCCACTTT.

Details on this clone: Relative to the germline gene, one junction end is altered; a read error may explain this. The genes are TRBV3-1 (or the pseudogene TRBV3-2) and TRBJ1-2, with D perhaps TRBD1 (5 bases). This CDR3 region has 11 residues. Germline V gene data show CDR1 as LGHDT and CDR2 as YNNKEL (reference sequence). DNA for the CDR3: TGTGCCAGCAGCCTCATTCGACAGATTGAGTTC. Protein product: CASSLIRQIEF.

The chain employs TRBV5-4 and TRBJ2-3; weak D call: TRBD2 (6 bases). Trimming took off 4 bases at V and 0 bases at J, with 9 bases between the two ends. Germline assignment: CDR1 SGHNT and CDR2 YYREEE (reference sequence). This CDR3 is built from 14 residues. The CDR3 is CASSGGTSTDTQYF. The CDR3 DNA reads as TGTGCCAGCAGCGGGGGGACTAGCACAGATACGCAGTATTTT.